This T cell receptor beta chain was retrieved from a study of PD-1 blockade in classical Hodgkin lymphoma. Whole-study results and caveats: What drove the repertoire differences, possibly disease activity or prior therapy, has not been defined. Lower baseline TCR diversity marked trial partial responders and progressors. CD4+ TCR diversity rose significantly by C4D1, and CD8+ TCR diversity did not.

Repertoires were generated with immunoSEQ multiplex PCR, while TCRdb's copy carries only in-frame clones and drops some. The sample holds 30,000 or so clones, 65% to 90% seen once. Autologous stem cell transplantation was followed by relapse in every patient, and brentuximab vedotin exposure varied. As regards this clone: Its cognate antigen is unknown.

The CDR3 totals 13 residues. The ends lost 6 bases at V and 6 bases at J; junction bases unmatched: 8. CDR1 is SNHLY and CDR2 is FYNNEI in the germline V gene. Sequenced material: peripheral blood mononuclear cells (PBMCs), taken at baseline. The V call is TRBV2, the J call TRBJ2-7; 7 positions match TRBD1. The TCR sequence derives from a human donor with classical Hodgkin lymphoma. The CDR3 loop reads CASRGDRAREQYF. CDR3 sequence (DNA): TGTGCCAGCAGAGGAGACAGGGCGCGCGAGCAGTACTTC.